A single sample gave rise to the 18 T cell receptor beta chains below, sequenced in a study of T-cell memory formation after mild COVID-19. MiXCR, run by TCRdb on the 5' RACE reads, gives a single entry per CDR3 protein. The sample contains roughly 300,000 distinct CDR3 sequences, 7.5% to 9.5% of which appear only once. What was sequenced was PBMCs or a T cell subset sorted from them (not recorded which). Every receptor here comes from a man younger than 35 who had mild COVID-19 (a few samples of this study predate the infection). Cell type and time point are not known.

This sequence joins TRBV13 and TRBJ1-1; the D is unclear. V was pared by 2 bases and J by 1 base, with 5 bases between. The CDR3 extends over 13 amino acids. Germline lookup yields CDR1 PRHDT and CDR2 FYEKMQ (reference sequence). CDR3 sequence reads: CASSLLRNTEAFF. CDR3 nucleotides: TGTGCCAGCAGCTTATTACGGAACACTGAAGCTTTCTTT.

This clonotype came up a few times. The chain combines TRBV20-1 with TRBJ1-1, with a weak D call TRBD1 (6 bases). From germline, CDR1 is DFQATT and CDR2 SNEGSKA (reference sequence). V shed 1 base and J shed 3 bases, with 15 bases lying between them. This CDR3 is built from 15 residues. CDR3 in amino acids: CSARGGQGRDTEAFF. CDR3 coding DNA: TGCAGTGCTAGAGGGGGGCAGGGGAGGGACACTGAAGCTTTCTTT.

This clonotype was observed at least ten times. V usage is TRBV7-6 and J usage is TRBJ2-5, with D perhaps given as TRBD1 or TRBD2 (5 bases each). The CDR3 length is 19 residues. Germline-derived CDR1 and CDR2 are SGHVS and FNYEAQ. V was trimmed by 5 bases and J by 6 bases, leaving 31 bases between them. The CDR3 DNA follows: TGTGCCAGCAGCCCGACGGGGTGGGGCTTCAGGATCCACAAGAAGACCCAGTACTTC. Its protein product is CASSPTGWGFRIHKKTQYF.

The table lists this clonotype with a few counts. This CDR3 is CASRTGSVDTGELFF. The CDR3 bases are TGTGCCAGCAGAACAGGGTCGGTGGACACCGGGGAGCTGTTTTTT. V and J are TRBV6-5 and TRBJ2-2, with a tentative D call TRBD1 (6 bases). V lost 6 bases and J lost 3, with 14 bases in between. The germline V gene encodes CDR1 MNHEY and CDR2 SVGAGI. The CDR3 has 15 amino acids.

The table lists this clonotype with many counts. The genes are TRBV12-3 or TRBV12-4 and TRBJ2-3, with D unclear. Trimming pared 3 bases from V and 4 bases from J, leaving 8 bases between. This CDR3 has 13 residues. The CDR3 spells CASSFGVADTQYF. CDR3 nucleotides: TGTGCCAGCAGTTTTGGGGTTGCAGATACGCAGTATTTT.

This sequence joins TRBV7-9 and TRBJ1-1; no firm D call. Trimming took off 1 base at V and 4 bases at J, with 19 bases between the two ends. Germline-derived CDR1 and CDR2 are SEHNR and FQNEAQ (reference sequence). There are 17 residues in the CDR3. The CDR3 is CASSLGRGVRWGTEAFF. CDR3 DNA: TGTGCCAGCAGCTTAGGGAGAGGAGTAAGGTGGGGCACTGAAGCTTTCTTT.

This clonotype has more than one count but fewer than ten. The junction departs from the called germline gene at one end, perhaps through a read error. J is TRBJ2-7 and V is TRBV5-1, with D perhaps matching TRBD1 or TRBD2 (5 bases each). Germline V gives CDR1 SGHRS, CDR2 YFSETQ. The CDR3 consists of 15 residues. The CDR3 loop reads CASTLGTGGPYEQYF. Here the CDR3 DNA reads TGCGCCAGCACCTTGGGGACCGGTGGCCCATACGAGCAGTACTTC.

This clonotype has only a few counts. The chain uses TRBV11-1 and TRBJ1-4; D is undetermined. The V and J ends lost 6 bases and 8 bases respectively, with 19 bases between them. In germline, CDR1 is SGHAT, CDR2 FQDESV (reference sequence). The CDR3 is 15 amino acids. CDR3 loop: CASSATSTGGEKLFF. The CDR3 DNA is TGTGCCAGCAGTGCCACTTCGACCGGAGGGGAAAAACTGTTTTTT.

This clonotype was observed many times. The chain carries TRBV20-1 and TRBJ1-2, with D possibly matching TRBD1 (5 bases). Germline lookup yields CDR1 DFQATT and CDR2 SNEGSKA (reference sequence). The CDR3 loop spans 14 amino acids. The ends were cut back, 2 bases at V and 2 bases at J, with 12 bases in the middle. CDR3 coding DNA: TGCAGTGCTAGAATTCGGGGGGGGAACTATGGCTACACCTTC. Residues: CSARIRGGNYGYTF.

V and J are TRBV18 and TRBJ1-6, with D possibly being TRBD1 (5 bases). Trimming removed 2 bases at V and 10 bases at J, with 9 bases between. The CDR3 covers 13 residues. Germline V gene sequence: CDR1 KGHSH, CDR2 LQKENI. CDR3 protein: CASSPGAWSPLHF. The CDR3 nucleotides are TGTGCCAGCTCACCAGGGGCTTGGTCACCCCTCCACTTT.

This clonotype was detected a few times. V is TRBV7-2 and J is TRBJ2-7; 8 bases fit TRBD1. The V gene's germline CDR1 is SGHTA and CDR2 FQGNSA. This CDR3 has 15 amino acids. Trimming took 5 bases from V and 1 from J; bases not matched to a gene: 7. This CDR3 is CASSRTGLGSYEQYF. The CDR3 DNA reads TGTGCCAGCAGCCGGACAGGGTTGGGGTCCTACGAGCAGTACTTC.

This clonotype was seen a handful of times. The DNA of the CDR3 is TGTGCCATCAGTGAGTGGGACACAGGGGAGCAGTACTTC. Translating it yields CAISEWDTGEQYF. The chain has TRBV10-3 and TRBJ2-7; the D gene is possibly TRBD1 (6 bases). The ends were cut back, 1 base at V and 7 bases at J, with 11 bases in the middle. The germline V gene encodes CDR1 ENHRY and CDR2 SYGVKD. This CDR3 region has 13 residues.

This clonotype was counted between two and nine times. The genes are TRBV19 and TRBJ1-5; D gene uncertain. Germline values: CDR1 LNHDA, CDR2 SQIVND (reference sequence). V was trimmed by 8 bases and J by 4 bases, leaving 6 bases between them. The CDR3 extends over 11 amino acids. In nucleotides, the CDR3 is TGTGCCAGTGGGGTGAATCAGCCCCAGCATTTT. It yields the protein CASGVNQPQHF.

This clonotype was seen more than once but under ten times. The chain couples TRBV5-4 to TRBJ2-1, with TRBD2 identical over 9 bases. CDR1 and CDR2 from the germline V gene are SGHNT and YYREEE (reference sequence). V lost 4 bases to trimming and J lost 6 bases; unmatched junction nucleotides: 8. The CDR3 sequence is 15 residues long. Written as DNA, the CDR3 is TGTGCCAGCAGCGGGGGGCCTAGCGGGGCCAATGAGCAGTTCTTC. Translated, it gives CASSGGPSGANEQFF.

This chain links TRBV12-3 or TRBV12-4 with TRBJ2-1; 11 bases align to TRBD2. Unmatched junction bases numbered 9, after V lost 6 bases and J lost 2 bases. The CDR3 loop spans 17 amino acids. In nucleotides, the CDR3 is TGTGCCAGCAGGCAGCGCCTAGCGGGGGGTGCCTACAATGAGCAGTTCTTC. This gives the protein CASRQRLAGGAYNEQFF.

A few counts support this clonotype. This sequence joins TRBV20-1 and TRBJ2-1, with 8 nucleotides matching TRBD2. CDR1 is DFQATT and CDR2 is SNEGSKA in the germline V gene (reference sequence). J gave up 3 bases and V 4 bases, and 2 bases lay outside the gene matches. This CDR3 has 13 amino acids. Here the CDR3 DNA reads TGCAGTGCTAAAGCGGGGGTCTACAATGAGCAGTTCTTC. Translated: CSAKAGVYNEQFF.

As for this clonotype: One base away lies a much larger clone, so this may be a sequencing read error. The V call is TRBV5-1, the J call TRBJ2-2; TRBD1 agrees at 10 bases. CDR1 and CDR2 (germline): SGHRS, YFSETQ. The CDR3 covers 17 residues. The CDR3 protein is CARSLPWTGGGTGELFF. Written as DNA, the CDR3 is TGCGCCAGGAGCTTACCCTGGACAGGGGGAGGCACCGGGGAGCTGTTTTTT. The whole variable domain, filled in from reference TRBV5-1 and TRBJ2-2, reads KAGVTQTPRYLIKTRGQQVTLSCSPISGHRSVSWYQQTPGQGLQFLFEYFSETQRNKGNFPGRFSGRQFSNSRSEMNVSTLELGDSALYLCARSLPWTGGGTGELFFGEGSRLTVL.

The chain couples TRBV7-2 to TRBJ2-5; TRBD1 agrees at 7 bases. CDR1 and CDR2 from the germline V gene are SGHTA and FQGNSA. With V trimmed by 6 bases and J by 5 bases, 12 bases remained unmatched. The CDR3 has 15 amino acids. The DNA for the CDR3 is TGTGCCAGCAGAGGGACAGCCGAGGGGTGGGAGACCCAGTACTTC. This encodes CASRGTAEGWETQYF.